This T cell receptor beta chain was sequenced in a study of blood T cell repertoires in COVID-19. The CDR3 consists of 16 residues. V dropped 4 bases and J dropped 2 bases, with 16 bases sitting between them. Germline loops: CDR1 SGDLS, CDR2 YYNGEE. Only in-frame clones appear in the TCRdb table, and some are missing; sequencing was by immunoSEQ multiplex PCR. This table holds 150,000 or so clones, 70% to 90% found once. The V gene is TRBV9, the J gene TRBJ1-5; tentatively, D is TRBD1 (5 bases). The TCR was taken from a woman between 50 and 59 years old who had recovered from COVID-19. Source material: PBMCs or T cells enriched from blood (not recorded which). The CDR3 bases are TGTGCCAGCAGCAGGGATGGGGGGACTGGCAATCAGCCCCAGCATTTT. It yields the protein CASSRDGGTGNQPQHF.